The rows below give T cell receptor beta chains drawn from one sample of a study of blood T cell repertoires in COVID-19. Some clones are missing from TCRdb's copy, which holds only in-frame ones; the method was immunoSEQ multiplex PCR. The profile shows 100,000 or so clones, roughly 92% of them singletons. Sequencing used peripheral blood. The receptors come from a middle-aged man with active COVID-19. The CDR3 runs from the conserved cysteine through the conserved F or W. The D gene is left open where the match is weak. Clone sizes are given selectively: once, few, many, or a class where the clone is expanded.

>TRBV19|TRBJ1-1|-|-
CASSAPRQRLNTEAFF
TGTGCCAGTAGTGCCCCAAGACAGAGACTGAACACTGAAGCTTTCTTT
>TRBV11-2|TRBJ2-6|-|-
CASSWVADVLTF
TGTGCCAGCAGCTGGGTAGCTGACGTCCTGACTTTC
>TRBV28|TRBJ2-7|-|TRBD2
CASSPGGSSYEQYF
TGTGCCAGCAGTCCGGGCGGGAGCTCCTACGAGCAGTACTTC
>TRBV2|TRBJ2-1|-|TRBD2
CASTKGLAENNEQFF
TGTGCCAGCACCAAAGGACTAGCGGAAAACAATGAGCAGTTCTTC
>TRBV25-1|TRBJ1-6|few|TRBD1
CASSAGTGPPRAHF
TGTGCCAGCAGTGCCGGGACAGGGCCTCCTCGAGCCCACTTT
>TRBV2|TRBJ2-1|-|TRBD2
CASKDSGSNEQFF
TGTGCCAGCAAAGATAGCGGGAGCAATGAGCAGTTCTTC
>TRBV5-1|TRBJ2-5|-|TRBD2
CASSLGSSGRETQYF
TGCGCCAGCAGCTTGGGTTCTAGCGGGAGAGAGACCCAGTACTTC
>TRBV3-1/TRBV3-2|TRBJ2-5|-|-
CASSAGMKTQYF
TGTGCCAGCAGCGCAGGAATGAAGACCCAGTACTTC
>TRBV7-8|TRBJ2-3|-|TRBD2
CASSQTSVRDTQYF
TGTGCCAGCAGCCAAACTAGCGTTAGAGATACGCAGTATTTT
>TRBV9|TRBJ2-1|once|TRBD2
CASSVAGVLGNEQFF
TGTGCCAGCAGCGTGGCGGGAGTGCTAGGAAATGAGCAGTTCTTC